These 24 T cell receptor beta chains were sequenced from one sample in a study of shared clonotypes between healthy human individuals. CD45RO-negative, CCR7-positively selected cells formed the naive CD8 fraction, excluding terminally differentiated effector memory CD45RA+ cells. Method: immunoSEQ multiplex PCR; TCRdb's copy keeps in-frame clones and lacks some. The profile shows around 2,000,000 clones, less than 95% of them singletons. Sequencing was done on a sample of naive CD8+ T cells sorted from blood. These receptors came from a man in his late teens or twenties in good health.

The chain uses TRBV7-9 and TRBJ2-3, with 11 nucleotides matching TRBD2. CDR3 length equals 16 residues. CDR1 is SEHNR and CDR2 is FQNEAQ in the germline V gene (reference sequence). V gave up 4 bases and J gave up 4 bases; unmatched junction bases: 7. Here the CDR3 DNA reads TGTGCCAGCAGCTCCGCTAGCGGGAGGAGCGCAGATACGCAGTATTTT. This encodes CASSSASGRSADTQYF. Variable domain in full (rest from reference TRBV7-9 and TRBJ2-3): DTGVSQNPRHKITKRGQNVTFRCDPISEHNRLYWYRQTLGQGPEFLTYFQNEAQLEKSRLLSDRFSAERPKGSFSTLEIQRTEQGDSAMYLCASSSASGRSADTQYFGPGTRLTVL.

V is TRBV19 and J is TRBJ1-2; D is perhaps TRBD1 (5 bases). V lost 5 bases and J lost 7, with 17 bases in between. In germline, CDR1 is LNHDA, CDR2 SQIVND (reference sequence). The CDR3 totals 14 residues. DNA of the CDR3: TGTGCCAGTAGTTCACCGTGGGACGGGGGTGGCTACACCTTC. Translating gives CASSSPWDGGGYTF.

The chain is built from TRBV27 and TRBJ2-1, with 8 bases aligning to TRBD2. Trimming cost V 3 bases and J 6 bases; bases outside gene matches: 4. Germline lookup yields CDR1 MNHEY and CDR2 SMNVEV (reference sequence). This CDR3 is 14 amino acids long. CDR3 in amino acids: CASSFPGRGNEQFF. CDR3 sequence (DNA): TGTGCCAGCAGTTTCCCCGGGAGGGGCAATGAGCAGTTCTTC.

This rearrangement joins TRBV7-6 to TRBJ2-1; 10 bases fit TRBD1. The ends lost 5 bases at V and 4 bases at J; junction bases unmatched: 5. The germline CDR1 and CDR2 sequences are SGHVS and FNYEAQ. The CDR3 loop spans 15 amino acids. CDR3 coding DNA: TGTGCCAGCAGCGCAGGGACAGGGGATTACAATGAGCAGTTCTTC. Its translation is CASSAGTGDYNEQFF.

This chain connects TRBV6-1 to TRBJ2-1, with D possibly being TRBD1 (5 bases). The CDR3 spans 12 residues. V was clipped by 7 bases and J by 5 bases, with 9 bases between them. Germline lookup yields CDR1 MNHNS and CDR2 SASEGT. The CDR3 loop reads CASKGQNNEQFF. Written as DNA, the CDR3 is TGTGCCAGCAAGGGGCAGAACAATGAGCAGTTCTTC.

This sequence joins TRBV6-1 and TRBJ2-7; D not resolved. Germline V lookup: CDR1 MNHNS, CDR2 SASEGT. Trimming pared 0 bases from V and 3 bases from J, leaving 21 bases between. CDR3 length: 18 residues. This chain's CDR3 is CASSEALGALFGDYEQYF. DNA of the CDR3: TGTGCCAGCAGTGAAGCGCTGGGTGCCCTATTTGGGGACTACGAGCAGTACTTC.

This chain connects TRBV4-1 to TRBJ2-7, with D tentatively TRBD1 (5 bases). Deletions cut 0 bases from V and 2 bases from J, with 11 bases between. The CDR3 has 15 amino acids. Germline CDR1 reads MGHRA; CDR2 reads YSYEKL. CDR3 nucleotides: TGCGCCAGCAGCCAAGAAAGGGGAACCGCCTACGAGCAGTACTTC. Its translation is CASSQERGTAYEQYF.

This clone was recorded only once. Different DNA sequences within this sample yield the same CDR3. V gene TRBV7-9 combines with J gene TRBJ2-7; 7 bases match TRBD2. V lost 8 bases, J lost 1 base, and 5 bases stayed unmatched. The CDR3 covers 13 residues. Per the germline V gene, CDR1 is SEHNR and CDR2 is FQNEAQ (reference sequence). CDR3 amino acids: CASRRGDSYEQYF. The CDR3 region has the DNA TGTGCCAGCCGCCGGGGGGATTCCTACGAGCAGTACTTC.

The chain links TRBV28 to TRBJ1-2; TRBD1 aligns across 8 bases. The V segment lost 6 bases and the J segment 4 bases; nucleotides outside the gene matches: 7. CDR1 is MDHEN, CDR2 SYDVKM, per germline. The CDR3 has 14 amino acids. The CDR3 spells CASRETGTGYGYTF. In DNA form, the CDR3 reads TGTGCCAGCAGGGAAACCGGGACAGGCTATGGCTACACCTTC.

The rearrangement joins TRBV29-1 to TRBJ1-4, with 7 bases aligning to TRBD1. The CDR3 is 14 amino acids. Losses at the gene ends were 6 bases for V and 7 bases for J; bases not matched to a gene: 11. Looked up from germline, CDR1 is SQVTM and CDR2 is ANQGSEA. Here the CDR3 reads CSVMTGQSSEKLFF. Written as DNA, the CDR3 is TGCAGCGTAATGACGGGACAGTCCTCTGAAAAACTGTTTTTT.

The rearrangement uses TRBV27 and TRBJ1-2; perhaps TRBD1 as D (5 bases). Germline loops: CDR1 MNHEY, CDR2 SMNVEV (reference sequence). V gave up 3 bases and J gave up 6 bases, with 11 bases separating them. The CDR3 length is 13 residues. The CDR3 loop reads CASSFEGTHGYTF. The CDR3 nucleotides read TGTGCCAGCAGTTTCGAGGGGACCCATGGCTACACCTTC.

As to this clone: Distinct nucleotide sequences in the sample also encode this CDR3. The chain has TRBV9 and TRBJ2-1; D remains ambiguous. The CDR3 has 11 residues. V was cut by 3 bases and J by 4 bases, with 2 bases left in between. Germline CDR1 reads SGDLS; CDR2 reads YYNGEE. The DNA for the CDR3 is TGTGCCAGCAGCGGATACAATGAGCAGTTCTTC. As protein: CASSGYNEQFF.

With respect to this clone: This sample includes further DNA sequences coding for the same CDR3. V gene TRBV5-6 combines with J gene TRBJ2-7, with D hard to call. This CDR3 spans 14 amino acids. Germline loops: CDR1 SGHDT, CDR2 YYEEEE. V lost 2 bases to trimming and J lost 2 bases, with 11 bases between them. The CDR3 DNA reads TGTGCCAGCAGCTTCGGCGGACCCGCCTACGAGCAGTACTTC. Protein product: CASSFGGPAYEQYF.

CDR3 residues: CASSRTSAAYEQYF. The CDR3 region has the DNA TGTGCCAGCAGTCGTACTAGCGCGGCCTACGAGCAGTACTTC. J is TRBJ2-7 and V is TRBV6-5, with 7 positions matching TRBD2. Germline values: CDR1 MNHEY, CDR2 SVGAGI. The CDR3 sequence is 14 residues long. J lost 2 bases, V lost 5 bases, and 6 bases had no gene match.

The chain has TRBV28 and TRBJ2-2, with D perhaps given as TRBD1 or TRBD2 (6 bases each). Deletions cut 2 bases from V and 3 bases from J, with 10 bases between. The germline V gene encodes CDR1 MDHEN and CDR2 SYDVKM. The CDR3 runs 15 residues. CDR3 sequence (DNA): TGTGCCAGCAGTTTAGGTCGGGGGCACACCGGGGAGCTGTTTTTT. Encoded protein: CASSLGRGHTGELFF.

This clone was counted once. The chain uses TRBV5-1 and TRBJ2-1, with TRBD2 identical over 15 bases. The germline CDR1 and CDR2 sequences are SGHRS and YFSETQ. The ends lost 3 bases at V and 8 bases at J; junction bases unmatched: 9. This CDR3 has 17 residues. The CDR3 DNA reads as TGCGCCAGCAGCTCGTGGACTAGCGGGAGGGCCCGGTATGAGCAGTTCTTC. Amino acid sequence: CASSSWTSGRARYEQFF.

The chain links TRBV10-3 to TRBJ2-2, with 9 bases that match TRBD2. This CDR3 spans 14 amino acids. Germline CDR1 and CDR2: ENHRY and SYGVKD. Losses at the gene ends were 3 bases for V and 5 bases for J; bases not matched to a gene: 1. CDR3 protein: CAISDAGGTGELFF. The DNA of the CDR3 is TGTGCCATCAGTGATGCGGGAGGGACCGGGGAGCTGTTTTTT.

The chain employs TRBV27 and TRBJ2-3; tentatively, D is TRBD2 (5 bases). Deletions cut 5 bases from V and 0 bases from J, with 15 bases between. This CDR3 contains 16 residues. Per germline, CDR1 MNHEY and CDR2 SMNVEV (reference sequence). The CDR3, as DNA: TGTGCCAGCAGTCCGCGGACTGACACTAGCACAGATACGCAGTATTTT. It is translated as CASSPRTDTSTDTQYF.

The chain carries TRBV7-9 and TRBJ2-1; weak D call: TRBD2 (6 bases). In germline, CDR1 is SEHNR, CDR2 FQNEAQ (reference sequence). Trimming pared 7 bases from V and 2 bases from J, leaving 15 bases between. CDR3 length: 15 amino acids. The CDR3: CASTLGGSPYNEQFF. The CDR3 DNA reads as TGTGCCAGCACCCTCGGGGGATCCCCCTACAATGAGCAGTTCTTC.

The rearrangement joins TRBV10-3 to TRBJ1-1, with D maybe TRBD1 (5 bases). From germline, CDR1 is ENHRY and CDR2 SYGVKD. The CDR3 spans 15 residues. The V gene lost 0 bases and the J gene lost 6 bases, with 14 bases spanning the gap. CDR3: CAISESSVGGSEAFF. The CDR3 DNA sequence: TGTGCCATCAGTGAGTCTTCGGTGGGGGGGTCTGAAGCTTTCTTT.

CDR3 nucleotides: TGTGCCATCAGTGAGTCGGTGGGCGGCGGGCACGAGCAGTACTTC. Translated: CAISESVGGGHEQYF. This chain connects TRBV10-3 to TRBJ2-7, with D perhaps TRBD2 (5 bases). The CDR3 consists of 15 residues. V lost 0 bases, J lost 5 bases, and 14 bases lay in between. Germline V gene lookup returns CDR1 ENHRY and CDR2 SYGVKD.

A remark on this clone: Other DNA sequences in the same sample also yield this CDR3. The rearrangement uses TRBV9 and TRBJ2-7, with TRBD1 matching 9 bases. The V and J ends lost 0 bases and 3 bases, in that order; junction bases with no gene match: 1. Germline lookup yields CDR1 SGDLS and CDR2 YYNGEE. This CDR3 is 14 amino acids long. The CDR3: CASSVGDRVYEQYF. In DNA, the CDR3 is TGTGCCAGCAGCGTAGGGGACAGGGTCTACGAGCAGTACTTC.

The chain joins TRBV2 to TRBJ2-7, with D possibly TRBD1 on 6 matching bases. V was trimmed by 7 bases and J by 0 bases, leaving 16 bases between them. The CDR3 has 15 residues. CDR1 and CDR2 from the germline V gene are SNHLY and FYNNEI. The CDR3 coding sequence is TGTGCCAGCACTCCCCGGGACAAAGACTCCTACGAGCAGTACTTC. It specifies CASTPRDKDSYEQYF.

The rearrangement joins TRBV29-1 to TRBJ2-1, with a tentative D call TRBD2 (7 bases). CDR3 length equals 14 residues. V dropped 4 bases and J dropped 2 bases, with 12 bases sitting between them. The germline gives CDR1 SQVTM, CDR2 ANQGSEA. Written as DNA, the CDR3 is TGCAGCGTTGGATGGGGGGGCACCTACAATGAGCAGTTCTTC. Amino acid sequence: CSVGWGGTYNEQFF.